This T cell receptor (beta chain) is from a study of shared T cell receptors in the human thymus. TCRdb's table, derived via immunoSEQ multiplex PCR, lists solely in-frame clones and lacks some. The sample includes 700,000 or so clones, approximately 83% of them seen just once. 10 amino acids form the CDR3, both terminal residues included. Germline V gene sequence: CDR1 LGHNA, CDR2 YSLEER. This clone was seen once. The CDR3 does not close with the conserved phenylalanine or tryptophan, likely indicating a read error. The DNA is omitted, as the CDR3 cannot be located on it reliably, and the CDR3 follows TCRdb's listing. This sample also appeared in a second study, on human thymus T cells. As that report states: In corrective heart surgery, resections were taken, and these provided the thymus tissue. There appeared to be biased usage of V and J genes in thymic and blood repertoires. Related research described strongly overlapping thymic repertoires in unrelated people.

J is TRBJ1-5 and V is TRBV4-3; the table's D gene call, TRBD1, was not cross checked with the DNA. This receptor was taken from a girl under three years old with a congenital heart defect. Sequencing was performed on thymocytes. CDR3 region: CASSQDHRVI.